This T cell receptor (beta chain) was profiled in a study of control samples from healthy donors and cancer patients. The sample holds a few counts of this clone. TCRdb's table, derived via immunoSEQ multiplex PCR, lists solely in-frame clones and lacks some. Seen here are about 54,000 clones, 95% to 97% observed once, and the top ten hold under 2%. This CDR3 has 14 residues. CDR1 SNHLY and CDR2 FYNNEI come from the germline V gene. V was pared by 1 base and J by 5 bases, with 11 bases between. V gene TRBV2 combines with J gene TRBJ1-1, with D unresolved. Specimen: blood. This sequence originates from a woman aged 30 to 39 in good health. The CDR3 DNA sequence: TGTGCCAGCAGTGAAGATAGGTTCCGGACTGAAGCTTTCTTT. This sequence encodes CASSEDRFRTEAFF.